This T cell receptor beta chain emerged from a study of blood T cells in healthy people across ages. Between the trimmed V and J ends, which lost 3 bases and 1 base, there was a span of 16 bases. This CDR3 region has 16 residues. PCR was performed a second time for roughly 7 to 11 cycles using a sample-barcoded 5' primer and a J-beta primer mix. MiXCR was run by TCRdb on the 5' RACE reads, yielding one entry per CDR3 protein. The sample consists of more than 500,000 distinct CDR3 sequences, roughly 29% of them appearing once. This sequence joins TRBV12-3 or TRBV12-4 and TRBJ2-7; D not resolved. The receptor was isolated from a woman in her seventies in good health. Input material: blood. The CDR3: CASSLVVSSSSYEQYF. The CDR3 nucleotides read TGTGCCAGCAGTTTGGTTGTCAGCTCCTCATCCTACGAGCAGTACTTC.